This T cell receptor (beta chain) originates from a study of cytomegalovirus exposure and HLA in healthy donors. Sampled while nominally healthy, donors likely had unrecorded immune exposures. The PCR employed 60 Vbeta primers together with 13 Jbeta primers. Sequencing was performed with immunoSEQ multiplex PCR; in TCRdb, only in-frame clones are kept and a portion is missing. This sample carries about 150,000 clones, about 85% of them seen once, and the ten largest clones take around 2%. Findings of the study overall: Associated with cytomegalovirus, according to the listing, were around 160 TCR beta chains. What a later analysis reportedly showed was that an Asian-associated ancestry cluster had fewer N-insertions than the roughly 720-donor mean.

As to this clone: Its antigen is currently unknown.

The sequence was collected from a woman aged 18-29 years in good health and CMV-seronegative. Sequencing was performed on PBMCs.

Here the CDR3 reads CASSREKTSGDSQYF. The DNA for the CDR3 is TGCGCCAGCAGCCGCGAAAAGACTAGCGGGGACTCACAGTACTTC. The chain uses TRBV5-1 and TRBJ2-7; 11 nucleotides match TRBD2. The CDR3 loop spans 15 amino acids. With 4 bases clipped from V and 10 bases from J, the junction kept 13 bases outside the gene matches. CDR1 and CDR2 (germline): SGHRS, YFSETQ.